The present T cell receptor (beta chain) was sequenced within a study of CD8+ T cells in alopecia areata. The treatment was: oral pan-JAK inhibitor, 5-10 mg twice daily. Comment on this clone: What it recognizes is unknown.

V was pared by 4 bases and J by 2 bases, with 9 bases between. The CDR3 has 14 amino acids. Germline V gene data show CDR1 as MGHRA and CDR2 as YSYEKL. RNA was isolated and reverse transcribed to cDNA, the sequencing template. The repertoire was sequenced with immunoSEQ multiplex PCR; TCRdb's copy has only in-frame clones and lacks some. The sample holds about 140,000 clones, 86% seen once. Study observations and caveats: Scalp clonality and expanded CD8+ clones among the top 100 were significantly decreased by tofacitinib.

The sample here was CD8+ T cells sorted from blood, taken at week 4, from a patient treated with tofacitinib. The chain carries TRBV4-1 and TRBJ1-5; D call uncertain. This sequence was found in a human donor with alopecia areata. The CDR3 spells CASSPGRGNQPQHF. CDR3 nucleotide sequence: TGCGCCAGCAGCCCCGGCAGAGGCAATCAGCCCCAGCATTTT.